These T cell receptor beta chains were read from a single sample in a study of blood T cell repertoires in COVID-19. Some clones are missing from TCRdb's copy, which holds only in-frame ones; the method was immunoSEQ multiplex PCR. The sample has some 300,000 clones, 70% to 90% seen once. Sample: peripheral blood. The receptor source for this set is a woman in her forties or fifties with COVID-19, enrolled during active disease. The CDR3 runs from the conserved cysteine through the conserved F or W. The D gene is left open where the match is weak. The listing skips clone size in some rows; elsewhere it reads once, few, many or a size class.

D gene	V gene	clone size	J gene	CDR3 protein	CDR3 DNA
NA	TRBV5-4	NA	TRBJ1-2	CASSAQVGGGIYGYTF	TGTGCCAGCAGCGCACAGGTGGGCGGGGGTATCTATGGCTACACCTTC
TRBD1	TRBV2	NA	TRBJ1-1	CASSETGGPEAFF	TGTGCCAGCAGCGAAACAGGGGGCCCTGAAGCTTTCTTT
NA	TRBV30	NA	TRBJ1-3	CAWGGQSGNTIYF	TGTGCCTGGGGAGGACAGTCTGGAAACACCATATATTTT
NA	TRBV15	NA	TRBJ2-2	CATSRGGVAGELFF	TGTGCCACCAGCAGAGGGGGGGTAGCCGGGGAGCTGTTTTTT
TRBD1	TRBV7-8	NA	TRBJ2-7	CASSLGGTEVGEQYF	TGTGCCAGCAGCTTAGGGGGGACAGAGGTCGGCGAGCAGTACTTC
TRBD1	TRBV5-3	NA	TRBJ1-5	CARSSDTPGQRNQPQHF	TGTGCCAGAAGTTCCGATACCCCGGGACAGCGCAATCAGCCCCAGCATTTT
TRBD2	TRBV25-1	NA	TRBJ2-7	CAYTLAGRRYEQYF	TGTGCCTACACATTAGCGGGACGCCGCTACGAGCAGTACTTC
NA	TRBV7-9	NA	TRBJ1-3	CASSQGTGNTIYF	TGTGCCAGCAGCCAGGGGACGGGAAACACCATATATTTT
TRBD2	TRBV6-6	NA	TRBJ2-7	CASSYLSSGSVEQYF	TGTGCCAGCAGTTATTTGTCTAGCGGGAGCGTCGAGCAGTACTTC
TRBD1	TRBV3-1/TRBV3-2	NA	TRBJ1-1	CASSQFLSSSRPPGQTYTEAFF	TGTGCCAGCAGCCAATTTTTATCTTCCAGTCGTCCACCGGGACAGACTTACACTGAAGCTTTCTTT
NA	TRBV23-1	NA	TRBJ2-1	CASSQSPVTGSYNEQFF	TGCGCCAGCAGTCAATCACCCGTGACGGGATCCTACAATGAGCAGTTCTTC
NA	TRBV5-1	once	TRBJ2-1	CASRGLAHNNEQFF	TGCGCCAGCAGAGGGCTAGCGCATAACAATGAGCAGTTCTTC
TRBD1	TRBV25-1	NA	TRBJ2-7	CASVSSGTGPEQYF	TGTGCCAGCGTTTCCTCCGGGACAGGGCCCGAGCAGTACTTC
NA	TRBV9	NA	TRBJ2-7	CASSVRDWAWQGAEQYF	TGTGCCAGCAGCGTAAGGGATTGGGCTTGGCAGGGTGCCGAGCAGTACTTC
TRBD1	TRBV6-4	many	TRBJ2-3	CASSGQGATDTQYF	TGTGCCAGCAGTGGACAGGGGGCGACAGATACGCAGTATTTT
TRBD2	TRBV5-6	NA	TRBJ2-1	CASSLVVSGTYQQFF	TGTGCCAGCAGCTTGGTAGTTAGCGGGACTTATCAGCAGTTCTTC
NA	TRBV12-3/TRBV12-4	NA	TRBJ1-2	CASNFQGTYGYTF	TGTGCCAGCAATTTCCAGGGGACCTATGGCTACACCTTC
NA	TRBV24-1	NA	TRBJ2-6	CATSDPIGAGANVLTF	TGTGCCACCAGTGATCCCATCGGGGCTGGGGCCAACGTCCTGACTTTC
NA	TRBV29-1	NA	TRBJ1-2	CSVEGGGDYGYTF	TGCAGCGTTGAAGGTGGGGGGGACTATGGCTACACCTTC
NA	TRBV3-1/TRBV3-2	NA	TRBJ1-2	CASSRTETNYGYTF	TGTGCCAGCAGCCGGACAGAAACTAACTATGGCTACACCTTC
TRBD1	TRBV28	NA	TRBJ2-2	CASRRARDRATGELFF	TGTGCCAGCCGCCGGGCACGGGACAGGGCAACCGGGGAGCTGTTTTTT
TRBD2	TRBV4-3	many	TRBJ2-7	CASSQEAGDSYEQYF	TGCGCCAGCAGCCAAGAGGCGGGAGACTCCTACGAGCAGTACTTC
TRBD1	TRBV7-9	NA	TRBJ1-3	CASSLVFGTGTLNTIYF	TGTGCCAGCAGCTTAGTATTTGGGACAGGGACCCTAAACACCATATATTTT
TRBD1	TRBV3-1/TRBV3-2	NA	TRBJ2-5	CASSQARTGQETQYF	TGTGCCAGCAGCCAAGCTCGGACAGGACAAGAGACCCAGTACTTC
NA	TRBV18	NA	TRBJ1-5	CASSPGGSNQPQHF	TGTGCCAGCTCACCAGGTGGTAGTAATCAGCCCCAGCATTTT
NA	TRBV5-3	few	TRBJ1-4	CARSFGRAQEKLFF	TGTGCCAGAAGCTTCGGCAGGGCTCAAGAAAAACTGTTTTTT
NA	TRBV19	once	TRBJ1-2	CASTDWGGNYGYTF	TGTGCCAGTACCGACTGGGGAGGGAACTATGGCTACACCTTC
NA	TRBV27	NA	TRBJ1-2	CASSLDGRGGYGYTF	TGTGCCAGCAGTTTGGACGGGAGGGGCGGGTATGGCTACACCTTC
TRBD1	TRBV7-3	NA	TRBJ2-1	CASSFDRGHEQFF	TGTGCCAGCAGCTTCGACAGGGGGCATGAGCAGTTCTTC
TRBD1	TRBV24-1	NA	TRBJ2-5	CATSDRTGGSLQETQYF	TGTGCCACCAGTGATAGGACAGGGGGCAGTCTGCAAGAGACCCAGTACTTC
TRBD1	TRBV3-1/TRBV3-2	NA	TRBJ2-2	CASSQVPPPGGVRELFF	TGTGCCAGCAGCCAAGTACCACCCCCAGGGGGTGTACGGGAGCTGTTTTTT
NA	TRBV20-1	NA	TRBJ1-5	CSASHPGPGQPQHF	TGCAGTGCAAGTCATCCGGGCCCGGGGCAGCCCCAGCATTTT
NA	TRBV5-1	NA	TRBJ1-4	CASSPTTRVNEKLFF	TGCGCCAGCAGCCCGACGACAAGAGTTAATGAAAAACTGTTTTTT
NA	TRBV28	NA	TRBJ2-7	CASSSLSGGFYEQYF	TGTGCCAGCAGTTCCCTTTCGGGGGGCTTTTACGAGCAGTACTTC
TRBD2	TRBV24-1	NA	TRBJ2-1	CATSDPSGTSGKIEQFF	TGTGCCACCAGTGATCCCTCCGGGACTAGCGGGAAGATTGAGCAGTTCTTC
TRBD1	TRBV2	NA	TRBJ1-1	CASRPQGSHSNTEAFF	TGTGCCAGCAGGCCACAGGGGAGTCATAGTAACACTGAAGCTTTCTTT
TRBD1	TRBV10-3	once	TRBJ1-5	CAISGTGGNQPQHF	TGTGCCATCAGTGGAACAGGGGGCAATCAGCCCCAGCATTTT
TRBD2	TRBV3-1/TRBV3-2	NA	TRBJ2-7	CASSQGWAGGGEQYF	TGTGCCAGCAGCCAAGGATGGGCGGGAGGAGGTGAGCAGTACTTC
NA	TRBV5-6	NA	TRBJ1-5	CASSLRGRDQPQHF	TGTGCCAGCAGCTTGCGTGGGAGGGATCAGCCCCAGCATTTT
TRBD1	TRBV6-1	NA	TRBJ2-7	CASTARTGPYEQYF	TGTGCCAGCACGGCAAGGACAGGGCCCTACGAGCAGTACTTC